One sample yielded the 12 T cell receptor beta chains listed below, sequenced in a study of T cells expressing NK-cell markers. TCRdb re-called the 5' RACE reads and catalogs CDR3 proteins one per entry, DNA excluded. This sample lists thousands of distinct CDR3 sequences; its ten largest clones have around 89%. Sequencing input: blood T cells: a sorted CD56 or NKG2C T cell subset, CD4+ or CD8+ T cells, or bulk PBMC T cells (not recorded which). The receptor source for this set is a man aged 18-69 years in good health.

The V call is TRBV7-9, the J call TRBJ1-4; the D call of TRBD1 rests on TCRdb alone, since no DNA is present to check it. There are 15 residues in the CDR3. Germline CDR1 is SEHNR and CDR2 is FQNEAQ (reference sequence). Here the CDR3 reads CASSLGGTGIEKLFF.

J is TRBJ2-4 and V is TRBV20-1; there is no DNA to check the TCRdb D call of TRBD2. Germline V gene sequence: CDR1 DFQATT, CDR2 SNEGSKA (reference sequence). The CDR3 spans 18 residues. The chain's CDR3 is CSARDRLTVGGAKNIQYF.

The rearrangement joins TRBV6-5 to TRBJ1-4. The CDR3 is 12 residues long. Germline V lookup: CDR1 MNHEY, CDR2 SVGAGI. The chain's CDR3 is CASRGNNEKLFF.

This chain connects TRBV11-1 to TRBJ2-3; as DNA is missing, the TRBD2 call by TCRdb cannot be tested. Germline V CDR1 and CDR2: SGHAT, FQDESV (reference sequence). The length of the CDR3 is 20 residues. CDR3 in amino acids: CASSLVSLPLAGVLADTQYF. Complete variable domain (other parts from reference TRBV11-1 and TRBJ2-3): EAEVAQSPRYKITEKSQAVAFWCDPISGHATLYWYRQILGQGPELLVQFQDESVVDDSQLPKDRFSAERLKGVDSTLKIQPAELGDSAMYLCASSLVSLPLAGVLADTQYFGPGTRLTVL.

This sequence joins TRBV5-1 and TRBJ1-5; checking the TCRdb D call of TRBD1 is not possible without DNA. Germline CDR1 is SGHRS and CDR2 is YFSETQ. There are 15 residues in the CDR3. CDR3: CASSAQGGGDQPQHF.

The chain has TRBV6-2 or TRBV6-3 and TRBJ1-1. Germline V gives CDR1 MNHEY, CDR2 SVGEGT. The length of the CDR3 is 13 residues. The CDR3 sequence: CASSYADITEAFF.

The V gene is TRBV6-1, the J gene TRBJ2-7; with no DNA, the TCRdb D assignment of TRBD1 cannot be verified. The germline V gene has CDR1 MNHNS and CDR2 SASEGT. This CDR3 spans 18 amino acids. The CDR3 loop is CASSEQGQAFLGSYEQYF.

CDR3 protein: CASRLASGTLEPNYGYTF. The chain has TRBV12-2 and TRBJ1-2. TRBV12-2 is a pseudogene locus. The CDR3 length is 18 residues.

The chain carries TRBV5-1 and TRBJ1-1. Per germline, CDR1 SGHRS and CDR2 YFSETQ. There are 12 residues in the CDR3. The CDR3 loop reads CASRKRDTEAFF.

The chain is built from TRBV20-1 and TRBJ2-5; the TCRdb call, TRBD1, lacks DNA for checking. Germline V CDR1 and CDR2: DFQATT, SNEGSKA (reference sequence). There are 16 residues in the CDR3. CDR3 sequence: CSARDLRQGGEETQYF.

The rearrangement joins TRBV6-1 to TRBJ2-5; the TCRdb call, TRBD2, lacks DNA for checking. The CDR3 length is 15 residues. Germline V gives CDR1 MNHNS, CDR2 SASEGT. This chain's CDR3 is CASSDRGLAGGAQYF.

The rearrangement links TRBV5-1 to TRBJ2-7; with no DNA, the TCRdb D assignment of TRBD1 cannot be verified. The CDR3 is 14 residues long. Germline V CDR1 and CDR2: SGHRS, YFSETQ. The chain's CDR3 is CASSLGQGDYEQYF.